Listed below are T cell receptor beta chains from one sample, sequenced in a study of long-term antiretroviral therapy in people with HIV. TCRdb keeps only in-frame clones here, not all; method: immunoSEQ multiplex PCR. The table records 30,000 or so clones, more than 75% of them present only once. The sample was unsorted PBMCs, taken 0.5 years after starting antiretroviral therapy. These receptors were taken from a woman aged 18-30 years with HIV. Both conserved end residues are part of each CDR3. A D gene is named only where the DNA matches it firmly. A clone size is listed for some rows: how often the clone was seen (once, few, many), or a class if it is expanded.

>TRBV9|TRBJ2-3|-|-
TGTGCCAGCAGCGTAGAAGCGCCTAGCACAGATACGCAGTATTTT
CASSVEAPSTDTQYF
>TRBV7-2|TRBJ2-7|-|TRBD2
TGTGCCAGCAGCCCCGGCCGGGTAGCGGGAAGCTACGAGCAGTACTTC
CASSPGRVAGSYEQYF
>TRBV6-1|TRBJ2-7|few|-
TGTGCCAGCAGGGGGCTTAGGGGACGGCTTGACGAGCAGTACTTC
CASRGLRGRLDEQYF
>TRBV4-1|TRBJ2-7|-|-
TGCGCCAGCAGCCTCATCAGGATTGGATCCTACGAGCAGTACTTC
CASSLIRIGSYEQYF
>TRBV7-2|TRBJ2-1|-|TRBD2
TGTGCCAGCAGCTGGAGTGGCGGGAGGGGTGGCTATGAGCAGTTCTTC
CASSWSGGRGGYEQFF
>TRBV27|TRBJ2-5|-|-
TGTGCCAGCAGTTTATCCTCGGGTTGGGAGACCCAGTACTTC
CASSLSSGWETQYF
>TRBV28|TRBJ2-3|-|-
TGTGCCAGCAGTTCGACAGGCCGGGTCACAGATACGCAGTATTTT
CASSSTGRVTDTQYF
>TRBV5-4|TRBJ2-1|-|-
TGTGCCAGCAGCTTGGCCTTCTCCGGAAGGCCCTACAATGAGCAGTTCTTC
CASSLAFSGRPYNEQFF
>TRBV4-3|TRBJ2-7|-|-
TGCGCCAGCAGCCAACAAGGCGAGCAGTACTTC
CASSQQGEQYF
>TRBV7-8|TRBJ1-5|once|-
TGTGCCAGCAGCTTAGCGACCTGGGACATTGATAGCAATCAGCCCCAGCATTTT
CASSLATWDIDSNQPQHF
>TRBV9|TRBJ2-5|-|TRBD2
TGTGCCAGCAGCGTAGTACCCAGCGGGAGTCCCTGGGAGACCCAGTACTTC
CASSVVPSGSPWETQYF
>TRBV28|TRBJ1-1|-|-
TGTGCCAGCAGTTTCGGGGGTAGATCCACTGAAGCTTTCTTT
CASSFGGRSTEAFF
>TRBV27|TRBJ2-1|-|-
TGTGCCAGCAGTTTTGCGTACAATGAGCAGTTCTTC
CASSFAYNEQFF
>TRBV7-8|TRBJ2-7|-|TRBD2
TGTGCCAGCAGCCCGGTGGGGGTAAAGCGGGAGTACGAGCAGTACTTC
CASSPVGVKREYEQYF
>TRBV5-6|TRBJ1-1|-|-
TGTGCCAGCAGCCCCTGGACACCAACCGAAGCTTTCTTT
CASSPWTPTEAFF
>TRBV18|TRBJ2-5|-|-
TGTGCCAGCTCACCATCCGATAGTAGGGGTCTACAAGAGACCCAGTACTTC
CASSPSDSRGLQETQYF
>TRBV7-8|TRBJ2-3|once|-
TGTGCCAGCAGCCCTATCTTCGGAGGGGATGCGCAGTATTTT
CASSPIFGGDAQYF
>TRBV11-2|TRBJ2-3|-|-
TGTGCCAGCAGCTTAGCGGGACCCGCAGATACGCAGTATTTT
CASSLAGPADTQYF
>TRBV5-6|TRBJ2-3|-|TRBD1
TGTGCCAGCAGCGTAGAGGACAGGACAGATACGCAGTATTTT
CASSVEDRTDTQYF
>TRBV7-9|TRBJ1-1|-|-
TGTGCCAGCAGCCCCGGGGGGGTCACTGAAGCTTTCTTT
CASSPGGVTEAFF
>TRBV7-8|TRBJ2-7|-|-
TGTGCCAGCAGCTTAGGGGACCAAAACCCCTACGAGCAGTACTTC
CASSLGDQNPYEQYF
>TRBV27|TRBJ1-5|-|-
TGTGCCAGCCGCCGGGACACCAATCAGCCCCAGCATTTT
CASRRDTNQPQHF
>TRBV6-6|TRBJ2-7|-|-
TGTGCCAGCAGTTACACCGCAGGGCCCTCCTACGAGCAGTACTTC
CASSYTAGPSYEQYF
>TRBV27|TRBJ2-1|-|TRBD2
TGTGCCAGCAGTTTAGGATCGAGCGGGGGTTACAATGAGCAGTTCTTC
CASSLGSSGGYNEQFF
>TRBV6-5|TRBJ1-4|-|TRBD1
TGTGCCAGCAGTACCGACAGGGATAATGAAAAACTGTTTTTT
CASSTDRDNEKLFF
>TRBV4-2|TRBJ2-3|few|-
TGTGCCAGCAGCTCGTCCGGGACTCTTTCCCCAGATACGCAGTATTTT
CASSSSGTLSPDTQYF
>TRBV6-1|TRBJ2-3|-|TRBD2
TGTGCCAGCATTGCTTCTAGCGGGAGACCAGATACGCAGTATTTT
CASIASSGRPDTQYF
>TRBV5-4|TRBJ2-6|-|-
TGTGCCAGCAGAGGGTCCACTGGGGCCAACGTCCTGACTTTC
CASRGSTGANVLTF
>TRBV18|TRBJ1-4|-|TRBD1
TGTGCCAGCTCTGGGGACAGGGATGAAAAACTGTTTTTT
CASSGDRDEKLFF
>TRBV14|TRBJ1-2|-|-
TGTGCCAGCACCCCCTCGCCTGACTATGGCTACACCTTC
CASTPSPDYGYTF
>TRBV28|TRBJ1-1|once|-
TGTGCCAGCAGTTTATCCAGGGACGCTTTCTTT
CASSLSRDAFF
>TRBV7-9|TRBJ1-4|once|-
TGTGCCAGCAGTACCTTGGGACGTGGAAAACTGTTTTTT
CASSTLGRGKLFF
>TRBV11-2|TRBJ2-7|-|-
TGTGCCAGCAACCGGGACACGTACGAGCAGTACTTC
CASNRDTYEQYF
>TRBV29-1|TRBJ2-3|once|TRBD1
TGCAGCCTACCCGACGACAGGGAGAGCACAGATACGCAGTATTTT
CSLPDDRESTDTQYF
>TRBV9|TRBJ2-7|few|TRBD1
TGTGCCAGCAGCGTAGAAGGGGACAGCCGCTACGAGCAGTACTTC
CASSVEGDSRYEQYF
>TRBV19|TRBJ1-5|-|-
TGTGCCAGTAGTAACAGAAAGCCGGGTTATAGCAATCAGCCCCAGCATTTT
CASSNRKPGYSNQPQHF
>TRBV19|TRBJ2-2|-|-
TGTGCCAGTAGGGGGGCAACGAACACCGGGGAGCTGTTTTTT
CASRGATNTGELFF
>TRBV28|TRBJ2-2|few|TRBD1
TGTGCCAGCAGTTTACCGCGATCGACAGGGCGGTGGACCGGGGAGCTGTTTTTT
CASSLPRSTGRWTGELFF
>TRBV4-1|TRBJ1-5|-|-
TGCGCCAGCAGCCAAGAGGCGTTTAGCAATCAGCCCCAGCATTTT
CASSQEAFSNQPQHF
>TRBV7-2|TRBJ1-4|-|-
TGTGCCAGCAGCTTAGTCCGGCGAAAAAATGAAAAACTGTTTTTT
CASSLVRRKNEKLFF
>TRBV5-4|TRBJ1-2|few|-
TGTGCCAGCAGCTTGCACGGCAGTCACTATGGCTACACCTTC
CASSLHGSHYGYTF
>TRBV25-1|TRBJ2-7|-|TRBD1
TGTGCCAGCAGTGAAACTTGGACAGGGGCAACCTACGAGCAGTACTTC
CASSETWTGATYEQYF
>TRBV18|TRBJ1-5|-|TRBD1
TGTGCCAGCTCAACAGGGGAAAATAGCAATCAGCCCCAGCATTTT
CASSTGENSNQPQHF
>TRBV6-1|TRBJ2-7|-|-
TGTGCCAGCATCCAGGGTAGGGCCTCTGTCTCCGAGCAGTACTTC
CASIQGRASVSEQYF
>TRBV9|TRBJ1-5|-|-
TGTGCCAGCAGCGTAGTTTCGGATAGCAATCAGCCCCAGCATTTT
CASSVVSDSNQPQHF
>TRBV5-1|TRBJ2-3|-|TRBD2
TGCGCCAGCAGCTTGGCCTTTAGGACTAGCGGGAGCACAGATACGCAGTATTTT
CASSLAFRTSGSTDTQYF
>TRBV5-4|TRBJ2-4|-|-
TGTGCCAGCAGCTACAGACAGCCCATAGCCAAAAACATTCAGTACTTC
CASSYRQPIAKNIQYF
>TRBV9|TRBJ1-1|once|TRBD1
TGTGCCAGCAGCGCACGACAGGGCGTAGGCACTGAAGCTTTCTTT
CASSARQGVGTEAFF
>TRBV6-5|TRBJ2-2|-|-
TGTGCCAGCATACCCGCGGGTGGGGCCGGGGAGCTGTTTTTT
CASIPAGGAGELFF
>TRBV7-2|TRBJ2-5|-|-
TGTGCCAGCAGCTCCGGACAGAGCCAAGAGACCCAGTACTTC
CASSSGQSQETQYF
>TRBV5-4|TRBJ2-4|-|-
TGTGCCAGCAGGGCCGGGTCAGGAGTAGCCAAAAACATTCAGTACTTC
CASRAGSGVAKNIQYF
>TRBV19|TRBJ1-5|-|TRBD1
TGTGCCAGTAGTACCCGAAGGGGGCGCCGACATCAGCCCCAGCATTTT
CASSTRRGRRHQPQHF
>TRBV27|TRBJ2-7|few|TRBD2
TGTGCCAGCAGTTTGAGGGGTAGCGGGAGGAGCTACGAGCAGTACTTC
CASSLRGSGRSYEQYF
>TRBV13|TRBJ2-7|few|-
TGTGCCAGCAGCCCAAACAGGCGGGATGGTATTGAGCAGTACTTC
CASSPNRRDGIEQYF
>TRBV7-8|TRBJ2-1|-|-
TGTGCCAGCAGCTTAGTTTTGGGGAGTGATAAATTCTCCTACAATGAGCAGTTCTTC
CASSLVLGSDKFSYNEQFF
>TRBV7-6|TRBJ2-2|once|-
TGTGCCAGCAGCTTCCAGGCAGGGAACACCGGGGAGCTGTTTTTT
CASSFQAGNTGELFF
>TRBV5-4|TRBJ1-1|-|-
TGTGCCACCAAGGCCGGGGGGCGCGGAAACACTGAAGCTTTCTTT
CATKAGGRGNTEAFF
>TRBV28|TRBJ2-2|-|-
TGTGCCAGCAAAGGAGGGCCGGCCACCGGGGAGCTGTTTTTT
CASKGGPATGELFF